The 9 T cell receptor beta chains in this list originate from one sample, sequenced in a study of regulatory T cells in long-lasting Graves disease. Building the TCR beta libraries relied on iRepertoire HTBI primers, and CDR3 regions underwent Arm-PCR. TCRdb redid the calling of the multiplex PCR reads with MiXCR, one entry per CDR3 protein. The sample has fewer than 550,000 distinct CDR3 sequences, 20% to 25% seen once. The time point is: persistent/refractory GD, antithyroid drugs over 5 years with positive TRAb. The TCR library was made from RNA extracted from PBMCs. This material consisted of peripheral blood mononuclear cells (PBMCs), taken when the disease was refractory, from a patient treated with antithyroid drugs. All receptors come from a female donor with Graves disease.

V usage is TRBV19 and J usage is TRBJ1-1; D not resolved. The CDR3 length is 14 residues. Deletions cut 5 bases from V and 6 bases from J, with 16 bases between. Germline CDR1 and CDR2: LNHDA and SQIVND (reference sequence). The CDR3 protein is CASSPEGVSAEAFF. The CDR3 nucleotides are TGTGCCAGTAGTCCCGAAGGAGTTTCGGCTGAAGCTTTCTTT. The entire variable domain, with the rest obtained from reference TRBV19 and TRBJ1-1, is as follows: DGGITQSPKYLFRKEGQNVTLSCEQNLNHDAMYWYRQDPGQGLRLIYYSQIVNDFQKGDIAEGYSVSREKKESFPLTVTSAQKNPTAFYLCASSPEGVSAEAFFGQGTRLTVV.

The sample holds many counts of this clonotype. The chain has TRBV4-2 and TRBJ1-2; D gene unclear. Germline CDR1 LGHNA, CDR2 YNFKEQ. CDR3 length: 13 residues. V was trimmed by 0 bases and J by 8 bases, leaving 10 bases between them. The DNA of the CDR3 is TGTGCCAGCAGCCAAGAACTCACCGGGGGCTACACCTTC. Encoded protein: CASSQELTGGYTF.

The table lists this clonotype with many counts. The CDR3 DNA is TGCGCCAGCCGAGGGGGGTACCCCTACGAGCAGTACTTC. This sequence encodes CASRGGYPYEQYF. This chain uses TRBV5-1 with TRBJ2-7, with D possibly being TRBD1 or TRBD2 (6 bases each). The CDR3 contains 13 residues. From germline, CDR1 is SGHRS and CDR2 YFSETQ. Trimming left V 7 bases short and J 2 bases short, with 13 bases between.

This clonotype was counted ten times or more. The chain is built from TRBV28 and TRBJ1-4, with D unclear. From germline, CDR1 is MDHEN and CDR2 SYDVKM. The CDR3 totals 13 residues. Trimming shortened V by 4 bases and J by 8 bases, and 11 bases separated the two germline ends. CDR3 in DNA: TGTGCCAGCAGTTGGGTTAGACGGGAAAAACTGTTTTTT. Its protein product is CASSWVRREKLFF.

This clonotype was seen only a few times. The genes are TRBV7-3 and TRBJ2-5, with D perhaps TRBD2 (6 bases). Germline V gene lookup returns CDR1 SGHTA and CDR2 FQGTGA. V was trimmed by 1 base and J by 5 bases, leaving 11 bases between them. The CDR3 spans 14 residues. The CDR3, as DNA: TGTGCCAGCAGCTTAAATGGGGAGGTCGAGACCCAGTACTTC. The encoded protein is CASSLNGEVETQYF. The whole variable domain, remainder taken from reference TRBV7-3 and TRBJ2-5, is GAGVSQTPSNKVTEKGKYVELRCDPISGHTALYWYRQSLGQGPEFLIYFQGTGAADDSGLPNDRFFAVRPEGSVSTLKIQRTERGDSAVYLCASSLNGEVETQYFGPGTRLLVL.

The chain joins TRBV5-1 to TRBJ1-1, with D unclear. V dropped 1 base and J dropped 1 base, with 23 bases sitting between them. From germline, CDR1 is SGHRS and CDR2 YFSETQ. The CDR3 runs 19 residues. The CDR3 reads CASSLRSRGPSFWNTEAFF. The CDR3 DNA reads TGCGCCAGCAGCTTGCGGTCTAGAGGGCCTTCCTTTTGGAACACTGAAGCTTTCTTT.

For this clonotype: This may be a read error, as it is one base from a much larger clone. The V call is TRBV7-8, the J call TRBJ1-2; D not certain. The CDR3 spans 13 residues. Trimming took 3 bases from V and 3 from J, leaving 8 bases between them. CDR1 SGHVS and CDR2 FQNEAQ come from the germline V gene. The CDR3 DNA sequence: TGTGCCAGCAGCTTGGACGCGGACTATGGCTACACCTTC. It specifies CASSLDADYGYTF.

This clonotype has only a few counts. The chain uses TRBV6-1 and TRBJ1-5; 8 bases agree with TRBD1. CDR1 MNHNS and CDR2 SASEGT come from the germline V gene. J was trimmed by 1 base and V by 3 bases; bases with no gene match: 8. The CDR3 runs 17 residues. Here the CDR3 DNA reads TGTGCCAGCAGTGACCACAATCGACAGGGGAGCAATCAGCCCCAGCATTTT. Residues: CASSDHNRQGSNQPQHF.

This clonotype was found many times. V is TRBV11-2 and J is TRBJ1-2; a possible D gene is TRBD1 (6 bases). The CDR3 has 11 amino acids. The germline V and J ends were trimmed by 6 bases and 7 bases, with 9 bases remaining between them. Germline loops: CDR1 SGHAT, CDR2 FQNNGV. This CDR3 is CASRFRGGYTF. CDR3 coding DNA: TGTGCCAGCAGGTTCAGGGGTGGCTACACCTTC.